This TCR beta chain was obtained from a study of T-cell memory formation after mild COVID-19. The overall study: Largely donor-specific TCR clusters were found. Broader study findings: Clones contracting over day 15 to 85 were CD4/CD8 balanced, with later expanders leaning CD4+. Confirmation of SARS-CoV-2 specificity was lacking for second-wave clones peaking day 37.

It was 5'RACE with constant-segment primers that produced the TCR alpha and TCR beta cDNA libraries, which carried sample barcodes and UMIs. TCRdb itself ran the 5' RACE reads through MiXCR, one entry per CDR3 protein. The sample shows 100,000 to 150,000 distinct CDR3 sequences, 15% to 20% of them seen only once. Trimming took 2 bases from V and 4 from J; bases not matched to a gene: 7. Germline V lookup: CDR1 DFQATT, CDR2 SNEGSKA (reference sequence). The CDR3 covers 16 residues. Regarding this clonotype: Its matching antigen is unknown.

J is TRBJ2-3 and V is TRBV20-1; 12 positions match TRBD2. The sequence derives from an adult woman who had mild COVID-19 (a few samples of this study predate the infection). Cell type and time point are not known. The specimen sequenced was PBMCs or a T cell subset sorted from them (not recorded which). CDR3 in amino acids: CSARPLTSGRPDTQYF. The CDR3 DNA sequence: TGCAGTGCTAGACCCTTGACTAGCGGGAGACCAGATACGCAGTATTTT.